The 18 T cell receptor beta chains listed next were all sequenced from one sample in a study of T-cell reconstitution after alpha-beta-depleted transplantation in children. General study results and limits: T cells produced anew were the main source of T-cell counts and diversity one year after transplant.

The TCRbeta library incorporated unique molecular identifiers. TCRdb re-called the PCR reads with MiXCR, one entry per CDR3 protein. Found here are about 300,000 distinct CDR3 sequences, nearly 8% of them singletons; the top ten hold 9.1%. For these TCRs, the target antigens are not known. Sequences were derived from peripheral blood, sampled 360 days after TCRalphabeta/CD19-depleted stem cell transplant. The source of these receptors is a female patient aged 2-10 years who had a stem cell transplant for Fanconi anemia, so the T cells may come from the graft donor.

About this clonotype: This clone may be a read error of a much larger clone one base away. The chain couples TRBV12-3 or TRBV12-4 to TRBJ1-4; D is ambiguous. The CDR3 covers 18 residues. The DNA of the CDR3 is TGTACCAGCAGTTTTATTGAGGGATCGGAGTTGACTAATGAAAAACTGTTTTTT. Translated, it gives CTSSFIEGSELTNEKLFF.

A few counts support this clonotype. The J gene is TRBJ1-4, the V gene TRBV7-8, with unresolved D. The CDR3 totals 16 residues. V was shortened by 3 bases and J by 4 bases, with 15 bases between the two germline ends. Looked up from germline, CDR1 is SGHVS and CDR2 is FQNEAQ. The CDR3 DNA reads TGTGCCAGCAGCTTTCTTCCTGGAGGGCGTAATGAAAAACTGTTTTTT. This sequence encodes CASSFLPGGRNEKLFF.

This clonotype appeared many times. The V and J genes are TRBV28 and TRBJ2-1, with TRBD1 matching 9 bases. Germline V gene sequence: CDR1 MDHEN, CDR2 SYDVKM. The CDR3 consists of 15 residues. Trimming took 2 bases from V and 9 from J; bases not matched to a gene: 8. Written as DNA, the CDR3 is TGTGCCAGCAGTTTACCCGGGACAGGGAGGAGTGAGCAGTTCTTC. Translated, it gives CASSLPGTGRSEQFF.

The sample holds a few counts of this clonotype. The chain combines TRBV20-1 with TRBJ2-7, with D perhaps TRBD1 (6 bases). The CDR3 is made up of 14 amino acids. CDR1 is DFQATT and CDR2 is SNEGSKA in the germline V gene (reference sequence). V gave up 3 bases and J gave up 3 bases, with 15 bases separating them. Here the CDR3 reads CSASRDTTRYEQYF. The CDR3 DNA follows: TGCAGTGCTAGCCGGGACACAACCCGCTACGAGCAGTACTTC.

CDR3 loop: CASRGIFRSNYGYTF. The CDR3 DNA is TGTGCCAGCAGGGGGATTTTTCGCTCTAACTATGGCTACACCTTC. The chain uses TRBV28 and TRBJ1-2; D ambiguous. In germline, CDR1 is MDHEN, CDR2 SYDVKM. This CDR3 region has 15 residues. Between the trimmed V and J ends, which lost 6 bases and 0 bases, there was a span of 14 bases.

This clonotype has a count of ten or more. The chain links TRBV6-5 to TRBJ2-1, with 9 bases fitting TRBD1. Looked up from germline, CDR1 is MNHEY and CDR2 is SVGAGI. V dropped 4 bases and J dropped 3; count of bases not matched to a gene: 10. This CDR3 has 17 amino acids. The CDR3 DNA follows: TGTGCCAGCAGTTTAGTATTTGGGGACAGGGTCTACAATGAGCAGTTCTTC. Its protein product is CASSLVFGDRVYNEQFF.

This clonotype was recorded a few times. CDR3: CASSLYAQGHTDTQYF. The CDR3 DNA reads as TGTGCCAGCTCCCTCTACGCGCAGGGGCACACAGATACGCAGTATTTT. V usage is TRBV18 and J usage is TRBJ2-3; possibly TRBD1 for D (6 bases). Trimming shortened V by 6 bases and J by 2 bases, and 18 bases separated the two germline ends. CDR1 KGHSH and CDR2 LQKENI come from the germline V gene. The CDR3 runs to 16 residues.

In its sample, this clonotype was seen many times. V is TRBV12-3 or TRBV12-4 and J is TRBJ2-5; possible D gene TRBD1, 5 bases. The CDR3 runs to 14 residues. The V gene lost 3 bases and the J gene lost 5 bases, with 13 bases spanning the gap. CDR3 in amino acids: CASSFSVAGETQYF. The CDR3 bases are TGTGCCAGCAGTTTCTCAGTCGCAGGGGAGACCCAGTACTTC.

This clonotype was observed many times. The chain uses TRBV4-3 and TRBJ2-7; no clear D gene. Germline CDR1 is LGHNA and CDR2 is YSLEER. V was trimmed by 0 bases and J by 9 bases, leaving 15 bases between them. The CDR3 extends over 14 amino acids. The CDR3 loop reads CASSQDRTPSRQYF. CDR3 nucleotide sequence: TGCGCCAGCAGCCAAGATAGGACCCCTTCGAGGCAGTACTTC.

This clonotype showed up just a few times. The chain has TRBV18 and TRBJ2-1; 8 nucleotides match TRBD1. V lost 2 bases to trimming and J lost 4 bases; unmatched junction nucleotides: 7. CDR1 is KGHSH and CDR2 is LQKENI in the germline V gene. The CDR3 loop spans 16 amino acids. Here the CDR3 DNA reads TGTGCCAGCTCACCAAAACAGGGGGTACCTTACAATGAGCAGTTCTTC. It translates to CASSPKQGVPYNEQFF.

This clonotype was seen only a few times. The CDR3 loop is CSARGELGFRGGYTF. CDR3 nucleotide sequence: TGCAGTGCTAGAGGGGAATTAGGTTTTAGAGGAGGCTACACCTTC. V usage is TRBV20-1 and J usage is TRBJ1-2, with unresolved D. V shed 1 base and J shed 8 bases, with 20 bases lying between them. The CDR3 spans 15 residues. CDR1 is DFQATT and CDR2 is SNEGSKA in the germline V gene (reference sequence).

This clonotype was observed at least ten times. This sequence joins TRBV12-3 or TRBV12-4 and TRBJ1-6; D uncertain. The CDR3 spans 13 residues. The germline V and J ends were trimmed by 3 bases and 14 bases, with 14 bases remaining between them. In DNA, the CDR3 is TGTGCCAGCAGTTTTCAAAAGGATACGTCCCTCCACTTT. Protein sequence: CASSFQKDTSLHF.

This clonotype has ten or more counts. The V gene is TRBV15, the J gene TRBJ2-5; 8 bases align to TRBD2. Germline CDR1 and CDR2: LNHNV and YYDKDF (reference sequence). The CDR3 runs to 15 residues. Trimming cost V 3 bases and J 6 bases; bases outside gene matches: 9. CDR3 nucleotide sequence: TGTGCCACCAGCAGGGTGACGGGAGGGCAAAAGACCCAGTACTTC. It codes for CATSRVTGGQKTQYF.

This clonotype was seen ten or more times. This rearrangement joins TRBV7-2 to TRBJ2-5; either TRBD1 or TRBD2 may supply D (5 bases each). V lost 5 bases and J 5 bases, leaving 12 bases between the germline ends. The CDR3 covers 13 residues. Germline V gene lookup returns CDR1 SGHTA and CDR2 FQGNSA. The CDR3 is CASSVGTYETQYF. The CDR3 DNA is TGTGCCAGCAGCGTCGGGACGTATGAGACCCAGTACTTC.

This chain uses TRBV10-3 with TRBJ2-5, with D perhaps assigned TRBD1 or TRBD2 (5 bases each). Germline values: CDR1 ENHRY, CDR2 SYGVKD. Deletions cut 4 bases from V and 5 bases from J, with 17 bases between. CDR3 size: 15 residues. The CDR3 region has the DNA TGTGCCATCAGTGTTCAGGGAGAGGGGTGGGAGACCCAGTACTTC. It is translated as CAISVQGEGWETQYF.

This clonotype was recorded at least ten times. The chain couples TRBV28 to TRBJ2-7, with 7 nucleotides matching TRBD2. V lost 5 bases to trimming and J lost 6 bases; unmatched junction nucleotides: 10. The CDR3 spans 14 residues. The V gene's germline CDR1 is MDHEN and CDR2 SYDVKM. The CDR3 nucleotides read TGTGCCAGCAGTCCAGGACTAGGGAGGTTCGAGCAGTACGTC. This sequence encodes CASSPGLGRFEQYV.

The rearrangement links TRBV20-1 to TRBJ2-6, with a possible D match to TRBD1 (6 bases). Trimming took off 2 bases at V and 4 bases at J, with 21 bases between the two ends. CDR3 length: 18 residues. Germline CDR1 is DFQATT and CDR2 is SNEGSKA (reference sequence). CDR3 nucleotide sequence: TGCAGTGCTAGAACCCCTTTCAAGGCAGGGGCCGGGGCCAACGTCCTGACTTTC. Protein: CSARTPFKAGAGANVLTF.

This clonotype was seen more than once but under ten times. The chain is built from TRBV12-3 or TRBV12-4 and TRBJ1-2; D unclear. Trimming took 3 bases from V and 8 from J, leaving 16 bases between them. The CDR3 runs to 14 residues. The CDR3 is CASSFTGNAHGYTF. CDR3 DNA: TGTGCCAGCAGTTTCACGGGGAATGCACACGGCTACACCTTC.